One and the same sample provided the 8 T cell receptor beta chains below, sequenced in a study of PD-1 blockade in classical Hodgkin lymphoma (dated by TCRdb to the early 2020s). Library preparation was by the immunoSEQ multiplex PCR assay. TCRdb limited this immuneACCESS table to in-frame rearrangements with V and J called. A share of clones is missing; checked studies link under half to unresolved V genes, and the rest is unexplained. The sample includes around 28,000 clones, with 70% to 90% observed a single time. About a fifth of the sample is held by the ten biggest clonotypes. Interpreted using the paper, the time point label stands for: cycle 2 day 1 (C2D1) of nivolumab. All trial patients had relapsed after autologous stem cell transplantation, with cohorts A, B and C differing in prior brentuximab vedotin exposure. The sample consisted of peripheral blood mononuclear cells (PBMCs), taken before the second cycle of nivolumab. These receptors all come from a human donor with classical Hodgkin lymphoma.

The chain combines TRBV28 with TRBJ2-7; no clear D. CDR3 length: 14 amino acids. Germline loops: CDR1 MDHEN, CDR2 SYDVKM. The V end was cut by 6 bases, the J end by 2 bases, with 14 bases between. In DNA form, the CDR3 reads TGTGCCAGCAGCCTGAGCAGGTACCCCTACGAGCAGTACTTC. This codes for CASSLSRYPYEQYF.

This chain uses TRBV10-3 with TRBJ2-5; possible D gene TRBD1, 6 bases. CDR1 is ENHRY, CDR2 SYGVKD, per germline. The CDR3 loop spans 14 amino acids. V was clipped by 4 bases and J by 0 bases, with 9 bases between them. The chain's CDR3 is CAISGTAYQETQYF. CDR3 coding DNA: TGTGCCATCAGTGGGACAGCTTACCAAGAGACCCAGTACTTC.

V usage is TRBV7-2 and J usage is TRBJ2-7; 9 nucleotides align to TRBD2. The CDR3 consists of 15 residues. Trimming at V came to 7 bases and at J to 3 bases, leaving 10 bases not matched to a gene. The V gene's germline CDR1 is SGHTA and CDR2 FQGNSA. CDR3 residues: CASKRNGGRGYEQYF. In DNA form, the CDR3 reads TGTGCCAGCAAAAGAAACGGCGGGAGGGGCTACGAGCAGTACTTC.

The chain links TRBV9 to TRBJ2-7, with D possibly being TRBD1 (5 bases). Trimming cost V 0 bases and J 0 bases, with 7 bases left between them. Germline V lookup: CDR1 SGDLS, CDR2 YYNGEE. The CDR3 sequence is 14 residues long. The CDR3 is CASSVGQSSYEQYF. In DNA, the CDR3 is TGTGCCAGCAGCGTAGGACAGAGCTCCTACGAGCAGTACTTC.

The J gene is TRBJ2-6, the V gene TRBV2, with a weak D call TRBD1 (5 bases). The germline V gene encodes CDR1 SNHLY and CDR2 FYNNEI. The V end was cut by 5 bases, the J end by 5 bases, with 19 bases between. This CDR3 spans 17 amino acids. CDR3 protein: CASSMGPIQSRANVLTF. CDR3 nucleotides: TGTGCCAGCAGTATGGGGCCGATACAAAGTCGGGCCAACGTCCTGACTTTC. The whole variable domain, filled in from reference TRBV2 and TRBJ2-6, reads EPEVTQTPSHQVTQMGQEVILRCVPISNHLYFYWYRQILGQKVEFLVSFYNNEISEKSEIFDDQFSVERPDGSNFTLKIRSTKLEDSAMYFCASSMGPIQSRANVLTFGAGSRLTVL.

This clone was counted only a few times. The J gene is TRBJ2-2, the V gene TRBV9; D possibly corresponds to TRBD1 (5 bases). CDR1 SGDLS and CDR2 YYNGEE come from the germline V gene. CDR3 length: 13 residues. The ends were cut back, 4 bases at V and 8 bases at J, with 12 bases in the middle. DNA of the CDR3: TGTGCCAGCAGCCCGACAGTTACTGGGGAGCTGTTTTTT. This encodes CASSPTVTGELFF.

This rearrangement joins TRBV5-8 to TRBJ2-3; D is possibly TRBD2 (5 bases). With 4 bases removed from V and 0 bases from J, the gap between germline ends came to 9 bases. This CDR3 region has 14 residues. Germline values: CDR1 SGHTS, CDR2 YDEGEE. The CDR3 DNA reads TGTGCCAGCAGCCCAGGACTCAGCACAGATACGCAGTATTTT. This gives the protein CASSPGLSTDTQYF.

The chain combines TRBV28 with TRBJ1-5, with 7 bases aligning to TRBD1. The CDR3 contains 14 residues. Germline V CDR1 and CDR2: MDHEN, SYDVKM. Germline trimming cut 7 bases from V and 9 bases from J; bases unmatched to any gene: 12. This CDR3 is CASTPGTASGPQHF. CDR3 coding DNA: TGTGCCAGCACCCCCGGGACAGCAAGTGGGCCCCAGCATTTT.